The 8 T cell receptor beta chains listed next were all sequenced from one sample in a study of CD8 T cells in Susac syndrome. Random hexamers were used to reverse transcribe an amount of roughly 0.45 to 1 ug RNA. TCRdb passed the immunoSEQ multiplex PCR reads through MiXCR, listing each CDR3 protein once. Among about 130,000 distinct CDR3 sequences listed, approximately 96% were seen once. Input material: CD4+ T cells from PBMCs. The receptors derive from a human donor in good health.

V gene TRBV7-2 combines with J gene TRBJ2-7, with 9 bases fitting TRBD2. The CDR3 is 15 amino acids. The germline V gene encodes CDR1 SGHTA and CDR2 FQGNSA. The V and J ends lost 0 bases and 6 bases, in that order; junction bases with no gene match: 6. The CDR3, as DNA: TGTGCCAGCAGCTTAGCCTTTAGCGGGAGTGGCGAGCAGTACTTC. This codes for CASSLAFSGSGEQYF. The complete variable domain, with remaining parts taken from reference TRBV7-2 and TRBJ2-7, reads GAGVSQSPSNKVTEKGKDVELRCDPISGHTALYWYRQSLGQGLEFLIYFQGNSAPDKSGLPSDRFSAERTGGSVSTLTIQRTQQEDSAVYLCASSLAFSGSGEQYFGPGTRLTVT.

J is TRBJ1-5 and V is TRBV15; D gene unclear. Germline CDR1 is LNHNV and CDR2 is YYDKDF (reference sequence). V was trimmed by 5 bases and J by 3 bases, leaving 5 bases between them. This CDR3 has 12 residues. CDR3 residues: CATSGTNQPQHF. The CDR3 bases are TGTGCCACCAGCGGAACCAATCAGCCCCAGCATTTT.

J is TRBJ2-7 and V is TRBV20-1, with D unresolved. Deletions cut 4 bases from V and 5 bases from J, with 21 bases between. In germline, CDR1 is DFQATT, CDR2 SNEGSKA (reference sequence). The CDR3 consists of 15 residues. CDR3 loop: CSAKIRSGFLDEQYF. DNA for the CDR3: TGCAGTGCTAAGATTCGGTCTGGGTTTTTGGACGAGCAGTACTTC.

V and J are TRBV5-4 and TRBJ2-1, with D uncertain. The CDR3 spans 11 residues. Germline V CDR1 and CDR2: SGHNT, YYREEE (reference sequence). Trimming removed 3 bases at V and 5 bases at J, with 3 bases between. CDR3 residues: CASSWDNEQFF. CDR3 nucleotides: TGTGCCAGCAGCTGGGACAATGAGCAGTTCTTC. The whole variable domain, filled in from reference TRBV5-4 and TRBJ2-1, reads ETGVTQSPTHLIKTRGQQVTLRCSSQSGHNTVSWYQQALGQGPQFIFQYYREEENGRGNFPPRFSGLQFPNYSSELNVNALELDDSALYLCASSWDNEQFFGPGTRLTVL.

The V call is TRBV9, the J call TRBJ2-1, with 8 bases identical to TRBD2. CDR1 SGDLS and CDR2 YYNGEE come from the germline V gene. This CDR3 contains 14 residues. V shed 1 base, J shed 8 bases, and the junction held 5 bases outside the gene matches. CDR3 sequence: CASSVRGTSDEQFF. In DNA form, the CDR3 reads TGTGCCAGCAGCGTACGGGGGACTAGTGATGAGCAGTTCTTC.

The V gene is TRBV20-1, the J gene TRBJ1-4; D possibly corresponds to TRBD1 (5 bases). Germline V CDR1 and CDR2: DFQATT, SNEGSKA (reference sequence). The CDR3 has 14 amino acids. The V and J ends lost 4 bases and 4 bases respectively, with 13 bases between them. Here the CDR3 DNA reads TGCAGTGCTACCGGGACGGCGGATAATGAAAAACTGTTTTTT. Its translation is CSATGTADNEKLFF.

The genes are TRBV5-1 and TRBJ1-1; no reliable D call. V lost 3 bases to trimming and J lost 5 bases, with 5 bases between them. The CDR3 extends over 11 amino acids. Per the germline V gene, CDR1 is SGHRS and CDR2 is YFSETQ. CDR3 coding DNA: TGCGCCAGCAGCTCGGTGACTGAAGCTTTCTTT. Translation: CASSSVTEAFF. Full variable domain (rest looked up from reference TRBV5-1 and TRBJ1-1): KAGVTQTPRYLIKTRGQQVTLSCSPISGHRSVSWYQQTPGQGLQFLFEYFSETQRNKGNFPGRFSGRQFSNSRSEMNVSTLELGDSALYLCASSSVTEAFFGQGTRLTVV.

This chain uses TRBV10-3 with TRBJ2-7; D might be TRBD1 (5 bases). The ends were cut back, 3 bases at V and 6 bases at J, with 18 bases in the middle. CDR1 ENHRY and CDR2 SYGVKD come from the germline V gene. This CDR3 has 15 amino acids. The CDR3, as DNA: TGTGCCATCAGTGACAGGGAAGACCGCCTGACCGAGCAGTACTTC. This encodes CAISDREDRLTEQYF.